One and the same sample provided the 29 T cell receptor beta chains below, sequenced in a study of beta chain features in type 1 diabetes. The study, taken as a whole, reports: A moderate, significant TCRB CDR3 shortening appeared in type 1 diabetes across four CD4+ subsets.

Antigen specificity for these receptors is unknown. Expressed TCRB transcripts got sequenced, as all isolated RNA was reverse transcribed. This table comes from immunoSEQ multiplex PCR, and its TCRdb copy is limited to in-frame clones, with some not included. The data contain 400,000 or so clones, 10% to 15% of them seen just once; the ten biggest clones take up 0.0085% to 0.012%. Sequencing input: naive CD4+ T cells from blood. All receptors come from a woman aged 18-29 years with type 1 diabetes.

The CDR3: CSVGGGPGELFF. The CDR3 DNA sequence: TGCAGCGTTGGCGGGGGCCCCGGGGAGCTGTTTTTT. This chain uses TRBV29-1 with TRBJ2-2; possible D gene TRBD2, 7 bases. The V and J ends lost 4 bases and 6 bases respectively, with 9 bases between them. CDR3 length equals 12 residues. CDR1 is SQVTM, CDR2 ANQGSEA, per germline.

J is TRBJ2-3 and V is TRBV19, with D perhaps TRBD2 (5 bases). Germline-derived CDR1 and CDR2 are LNHDA and SQIVND (reference sequence). The V end lost 5 bases, the J end lost 5 bases, and 17 bases lay between the germline ends. CDR3 length: 15 residues. For the CDR3, the DNA is TGTGCCAGTAGTCCCAGCGGCCCTCCGGGAGATACGCAGTATTTT. Translated, it gives CASSPSGPPGDTQYF.

V usage is TRBV6-6 and J usage is TRBJ2-3; possible D gene TRBD2, 6 bases. CDR3 length equals 14 residues. Germline V gene lookup returns CDR1 MNHNY and CDR2 SVGAGI (reference sequence). Trimming removed 6 bases at V and 6 bases at J, with 16 bases between. The CDR3 region has the DNA TGTGCCAGCAGCTCGGGACCTGGGGGGGATACGCAGTATTTT. It is translated as CASSSGPGGDTQYF.

This clone was recorded a few times. This chain links TRBV4-1 with TRBJ1-3; D gene ambiguous. The V gene's germline CDR1 is MGHRA and CDR2 YSYEKL. With 3 bases removed from V and 0 bases from J, the gap between germline ends came to 9 bases. This CDR3 spans 15 amino acids. The CDR3 nucleotides read TGCGCCAGCAGCCAGAGGTCCCTCTCTGGAAACACCATATATTTT. The encoded protein is CASSQRSLSGNTIYF.

This clone was observed a handful of times. The chain couples TRBV28 to TRBJ1-3; TRBD1 might be the D (6 bases). With 6 bases removed from V and 0 bases from J, the gap between germline ends came to 18 bases. The CDR3 is 17 amino acids. Per germline, CDR1 MDHEN and CDR2 SYDVKM. CDR3 sequence (DNA): TGTGCCAGCAGCCTGAGTCCACAGGGAGTCTCTGGAAACACCATATATTTT. It yields the protein CASSLSPQGVSGNTIYF.

CDR3 bases: TGTGCCACCAGTTCAGGGGCAAATTACGAGCAGTACTTC. This sequence encodes CATSSGANYEQYF. The chain joins TRBV15 to TRBJ2-5; D might be TRBD1 (6 bases). The tail of the sequence fits TRBJ2-7 better, so the J call may be wrong. Per germline, CDR1 LNHNV and CDR2 YYDKDF (reference sequence). The CDR3 totals 13 residues.

The CDR3 sequence: CASSFLRQTDDEQYF. In DNA, the CDR3 is TGCGCCAGCAGCTTTCTTAGGCAGACAGATGACGAGCAGTACTTC. The V gene is TRBV5-1, the J gene TRBJ2-7, with D perhaps TRBD1 (5 bases). Between the trimmed V and J ends, which lost 2 bases and 5 bases, there was a span of 17 bases. Per germline, CDR1 SGHRS and CDR2 YFSETQ. The CDR3 is made up of 15 amino acids.

This CDR3 is CASSLGRGGGNEKLFF. The CDR3, as DNA: TGCGCCAGCAGCTTGGGCAGGGGTGGAGGTAATGAAAAACTGTTTTTT. This rearrangement joins TRBV5-1 to TRBJ1-4; TRBD1 is a possible D gene (6 bases). Germline-derived CDR1 and CDR2 are SGHRS and YFSETQ. This CDR3 comprises 16 residues. With 0 bases removed from V and 4 bases from J, the gap between germline ends came to 13 bases.

The rearrangement joins TRBV5-4 to TRBJ1-2; 9 bases are shared with TRBD1. Germline CDR1 is SGHNT and CDR2 is YYREEE (reference sequence). The length of the CDR3 is 15 residues. The V segment lost 4 bases and the J segment 2 bases; nucleotides outside the gene matches: 6. This CDR3 is CASSGTGQGNYGYTF. The CDR3 nucleotides read TGTGCCAGCAGCGGAACGGGACAGGGAAACTATGGCTACACCTTC.

This clone has only a few counts. V is TRBV29-1 and J is TRBJ2-3; 7 bases fit TRBD2. The CDR3 extends over 16 amino acids. Germline-derived CDR1 and CDR2 are SQVTM and ANQGSEA. V was pared by 3 bases and J by 0 bases, with 9 bases of the junction left unmatched. CDR3: CSVDLNVGGSTDTQYF. The CDR3 nucleotides are TGCAGCGTTGACCTCAATGTGGGAGGGAGCACAGATACGCAGTATTTT.

The V call is TRBV19, the J call TRBJ2-2; 9 bases agree with TRBD2. In germline, CDR1 is LNHDA, CDR2 SQIVND (reference sequence). The CDR3 is 14 amino acids. V trimming: 6 bases; J trimming: 1 base; junction bases outside the gene matches: 0. In nucleotides, the CDR3 is TGTGCCAGTAGACTAGCGGGGAACACCGGGGAGCTGTTTTTT. It codes for CASRLAGNTGELFF.

The gene calls are TRBV7-6 and TRBJ1-2, with 8 bases lining up with TRBD1. Germline V lookup: CDR1 SGHVS, CDR2 FNYEAQ. The CDR3 sequence is 14 residues long. Trimming took 5 bases from V and 5 from J; bases not matched to a gene: 7. CDR3 amino acids: CASSGDRGPYGYTF. CDR3 nucleotides: TGTGCCAGCAGCGGAGACAGGGGACCTTATGGCTACACCTTC.

This chain connects TRBV7-2 to TRBJ2-6, with D possibly TRBD1 on 6 matching bases. The length of the CDR3 is 16 residues. The germline V gene encodes CDR1 SGHTA and CDR2 FQGNSA. Between the trimmed V and J ends, which lost 8 bases and 2 bases, there was a span of 16 bases. CDR3 in amino acids: CASSMENRAGANVLTF. CDR3 bases: TGTGCCAGCTCAATGGAGAACAGGGCTGGGGCCAACGTCCTGACTTTC.

The chain couples TRBV5-4 to TRBJ1-4; no reliable D call. Germline values: CDR1 SGHNT, CDR2 YYREEE (reference sequence). The ends were cut back, 4 bases at V and 8 bases at J, with 12 bases in the middle. The CDR3 covers 13 residues. The DNA for the CDR3 is TGTGCCAGCAGCGTCTCCGGGAGGGAAAAACTGTTTTTT. Protein: CASSVSGREKLFF.

This clone was found a few times. The gene calls are TRBV11-2 and TRBJ2-3; the D gene is possibly TRBD2 (5 bases). Germline V gene lookup returns CDR1 SGHAT and CDR2 FQNNGV. The CDR3 consists of 12 residues. V lost 5 bases to trimming and J lost 6 bases, with 9 bases between them. In DNA form, the CDR3 reads TGTGCCAGCAGCAAGACGGGGGATACGCAGTATTTT. This sequence encodes CASSKTGDTQYF.

The chain links TRBV28 to TRBJ1-1; D possibly corresponds to TRBD1 (5 bases). V gave up 7 bases and J gave up 1 base, with 16 bases separating them. CDR3 size: 15 residues. Germline CDR1 is MDHEN and CDR2 is SYDVKM. Here the CDR3 DNA reads TGTGCCAGCACTCCTCCGACAGCCCGGAACACTGAAGCTTTCTTT. Amino acids: CASTPPTARNTEAFF.

This clone was recorded only once. A junction boundary mismatches the germline segment, possibly from a read error. The rearrangement links TRBV9 to TRBJ1-3, with D unresolved. The CDR3 extends over 15 amino acids. Germline V CDR1 and CDR2: SGDLS, YYNGEE. The CDR3 sequence: CASSVNPDSGNTIYF. In DNA, the CDR3 is TGTGCCAGCAGCGTAAATCCGGACTCTGGAAACACCATTTATTTT.

The genes are TRBV10-3 and TRBJ1-2; no firm D call. Germline V CDR1 and CDR2: ENHRY, SYGVKD. This CDR3 has 13 residues. V dropped 6 bases and J dropped 4 bases, with 12 bases sitting between them. CDR3 sequence reads: CAISGSTLYGYTF. CDR3 nucleotides: TGTGCCATCAGCGGGAGTACTCTCTATGGCTACACCTTC.

The V and J genes are TRBV21-1 and TRBJ1-6. TRBV21-1 corresponds to a pseudogene. This CDR3 has 15 residues. As DNA, the CDR3 is TGTGCCAGCAGCCGAGCGGGGCAACGGAATTCACCCCTCCACTTT. Translation gives CASSRAGQRNSPLHF.

This clone occurred a few times. The genes are TRBV5-1 and TRBJ1-2; the D gene is possibly TRBD1 (5 bases). In germline, CDR1 is SGHRS, CDR2 YFSETQ. V was pared by 5 bases and J by 7 bases, with 21 bases between. This CDR3 is 15 amino acids long. The CDR3 region has the DNA TGCGCCAGCAGTCAGGGAGGAGCGCGGGACCTTGGCTACACCTTC. Protein sequence: CASSQGGARDLGYTF. Together with reference TRBV5-1 and TRBJ1-2, the CDR3 gives the full variable domain: KAGVTQTPRYLIKTRGQQVTLSCSPISGHRSVSWYQQTPGQGLQFLFEYFSETQRNKGNFPGRFSGRQFSNSRSEMNVSTLELGDSALYLCASSQGGARDLGYTFGSGTRLTVV.

This clone was recorded a few times. The rearrangement joins TRBV9 to TRBJ2-7, with 8 bases fitting TRBD2. The CDR3 runs to 16 residues. Germline trimming cut 3 bases from V and 2 bases from J; bases unmatched to any gene: 10. Germline V gene lookup returns CDR1 SGDLS and CDR2 YYNGEE. The CDR3 DNA reads as TGTGCCAGCAGCGCCGGGAGGGCTAGCGGAGCCTACGAGCAGTACTTC. Its translation: CASSAGRASGAYEQYF.

The V call is TRBV5-8, the J call TRBJ1-4; D is ambiguous. The CDR3 spans 15 residues. V lost 0 bases, J lost 5 bases, and 11 bases lay in between. In germline, CDR1 is SGHTS, CDR2 YDEGEE. CDR3 sequence reads: CASSLVATGNEKLFF. The DNA for the CDR3 is TGTGCCAGCAGCTTGGTTGCTACGGGGAATGAAAAACTGTTTTTT.

This chain links TRBV6-4 with TRBJ2-5, with TRBD2 identical over 8 bases. V shed 6 bases, J shed 5 bases, and the junction held 5 bases outside the gene matches. Germline V gene lookup returns CDR1 MRHNA and CDR2 SNTAGT. This CDR3 spans 13 amino acids. The CDR3 DNA reads TGTGCCAGCAGCGGGAGGGCCGGGGAGACCCAGTACTTC. It yields the protein CASSGRAGETQYF.

The J gene is TRBJ2-3, the V gene TRBV2; the match to TRBD2 covers 15 bases. Germline V gives CDR1 SNHLY, CDR2 FYNNEI. CDR3 length: 16 amino acids. The V and J ends lost 4 bases and 4 bases, in that order; junction bases with no gene match: 3. CDR3 DNA: TGTGCCAGCAGTGGGACTAGCGGGAGGGCGGCAGATACGCAGTATTTT. Protein product: CASSGTSGRAADTQYF.

This clone was recorded a few times. This CDR3 reads CASSWGPYNSPLHF. CDR3 coding DNA: TGTGCCAGCAGCTGGGGGCCCTATAATTCACCCCTCCACTTT. The chain uses TRBV7-2 and TRBJ1-6; D may be TRBD1 (6 bases). The CDR3 has 14 amino acids. Germline CDR1 SGHTA, CDR2 FQGNSA. The V gene lost 4 bases and the J gene lost 2 bases, with 6 bases spanning the gap.

The rearrangement links TRBV5-1 to TRBJ2-7; 14 bases are shared with TRBD2. There are 14 residues in the CDR3. Germline CDR1 is SGHRS and CDR2 is YFSETQ. After removal of 3 bases from V and 4 bases from J, the junction contained 0 bases not matched to a gene. CDR3 sequence (DNA): TGCGCCAGCAGCTGGACTAGCGGGGGGTACGAGCAGTACTTC. Its translation is CASSWTSGGYEQYF. Using reference TRBV5-1 and TRBJ2-7 for the parts outside the CDR3, the full variable domain is KAGVTQTPRYLIKTRGQQVTLSCSPISGHRSVSWYQQTPGQGLQFLFEYFSETQRNKGNFPGRFSGRQFSNSRSEMNVSTLELGDSALYLCASSWTSGGYEQYFGPGTRLTVT.

Only a few counts were recorded for this clone. The chain combines TRBV28 with TRBJ2-2; TRBD1 might be the D (7 bases). Trimming took 5 bases from V and 4 from J, leaving 11 bases between them. The CDR3 runs to 14 residues. The germline V gene has CDR1 MDHEN and CDR2 SYDVKM. For the CDR3, the DNA is TGTGCCAGCAGTCCAGGGGGGCCCACCGGGGAGCTGTTTTTT. Encoded protein: CASSPGGPTGELFF.

The chain carries TRBV28 and TRBJ2-7; 8 nucleotides align to TRBD1. The CDR3 is made up of 16 amino acids. The V segment lost 1 base and the J segment 1 base; nucleotides outside the gene matches: 6. Germline V gene sequence: CDR1 MDHEN, CDR2 SYDVKM. The CDR3 loop reads CASSLSGQGRSYEQYF. For the CDR3, the DNA is TGTGCCAGCAGTTTATCTGGACAGGGTAGGTCCTACGAGCAGTACTTC.

V and J are TRBV19 and TRBJ2-3; 8 bases match TRBD2. There are 15 residues in the CDR3. Germline trimming cut 1 base from V and 5 bases from J; bases unmatched to any gene: 5. CDR1 is LNHDA, CDR2 SQIVND, per germline (reference sequence). The CDR3 nucleotides are TGTGCCAGTAGTATAGGAGCGGGAGCAGGAGATACGCAGTATTTT. Amino acids: CASSIGAGAGDTQYF.